The 27 T cell receptor beta chains below were found in one sample sequenced in a study of vaccination effects on CD4 cells after COVID-19. Using viral peptide pools, the ViraFEST assay grew out antigen-specific CD4+ T cells prior to sequencing. Culture proceeded for 9 to 11 days, and CD4+ T cells were then isolated. Each participant received a vaccine that was either BNT162b2 or mRNA-1273, given as two doses. What these receptors recognize is not known. The data were produced by immunoSEQ multiplex PCR, yet TCRdb's version contains in-frame clones alone and is incomplete. The data show around 46,000 clones, with about 76% seen just once and over 13% held by the top ten. The specimen comprised CD4+ T cells from PBMCs cultured with HCoV-OC43 spike peptides, sampled after COVID-19 vaccination. Specified subset: HCoV-OC43 spike overlapping peptide pool stimulation. The source of these receptors is a human donor who received a COVID-19 vaccine.

This chain connects TRBV4-2 to TRBJ2-3; 9 bases are a match to TRBD1. The CDR3 is made up of 16 amino acids. V lost 1 base, J lost 2 bases, and 4 bases stayed unmatched. Germline V gene lookup returns CDR1 LGHNA and CDR2 YNFKEQ. CDR3: CASSQGQGVTTDTQYF. The CDR3 DNA reads as TGTGCCAGCAGCCAAGGACAGGGGGTTACCACAGATACGCAGTATTTT.

The chain joins TRBV7-8 to TRBJ2-7, with D uncertain. V shed 1 base and J shed 4 bases, with 8 bases lying between them. Germline-derived CDR1 and CDR2 are SGHVS and FQNEAQ. This CDR3 is built from 13 residues. The CDR3 sequence: CASSLVEVYEQYF. In nucleotides, the CDR3 is TGTGCCAGCAGCTTAGTAGAAGTTTACGAGCAGTACTTC. The entire variable domain, with the rest obtained from reference TRBV7-8 and TRBJ2-7, is as follows: GAGVSQSPRYKVAKRGQDVALRCDPISGHVSLFWYQQALGQGPEFLTYFQNEAQLDKSGLPSDRFFAERPEGSVSTLKIQRTQQEDSAVYLCASSLVEVYEQYFGPGTRLTVT.

CDR3 DNA: TGTGCCAGCAGTTTACAGAGTGGCGGGGGGCCGGGTGAGCAGTTCTTC. Translation gives CASSLQSGGGPGEQFF. V gene TRBV27 combines with J gene TRBJ2-1, with 8 nucleotides matching TRBD2. The CDR3 is 16 residues long. Germline CDR1 and CDR2: MNHEY and SMNVEV (reference sequence). Losses at the gene ends were 2 bases for V and 9 bases for J; bases not matched to a gene: 12.

The rearrangement uses TRBV3-1 (or the pseudogene TRBV3-2) and TRBJ1-2; no clear D gene. Trimming took off 6 bases at V and 4 bases at J, with 6 bases between the two ends. Germline CDR1 LGHDT, CDR2 YNNKEL (reference sequence). The CDR3 covers 11 residues. CDR3 amino acids: CASSQAYGYTF. DNA of the CDR3: TGTGCCAGCAGTCAGGCCTATGGCTACACCTTC.

This clone came up a few times. The CDR3 reads CASRDRVSLNTEAFF. DNA of the CDR3: TGTGCCAGCAGGGACAGGGTGAGTTTGAACACTGAAGCTTTCTTT. The V and J genes are TRBV5-4 and TRBJ1-1; 8 bases align to TRBD1. CDR1 is SGHNT, CDR2 YYREEE, per germline (reference sequence). The CDR3 sequence is 15 residues long. The V segment lost 5 bases and the J segment 0 bases; nucleotides outside the gene matches: 6.

This clone was detected only once. This chain links TRBV5-5 with TRBJ2-1, with a tentative D call TRBD1 (6 bases). Trimming removed 3 bases from V and 4 bases from J, with 14 bases in between. Germline CDR1 and CDR2: SGHKS and YYEKEE (reference sequence). This CDR3 is built from 15 residues. Here the CDR3 DNA reads TGTGCCAGCAGCTCGCAGGGGTGGGAATACAATGAGCAGTTCTTC. Residues: CASSSQGWEYNEQFF. Supplemented by reference TRBV5-5 and TRBJ2-1, the full variable domain reads DAGVTQSPTHLIKTRGQQVTLRCSPISGHKSVSWYQQVLGQGPQFIFQYYEKEERGRGNFPDRFSARQFPNYSSELNVNALLLGDSALYLCASSSQGWEYNEQFFGPGTRLTVL.

The V call is TRBV4-2, the J call TRBJ2-5; D may be TRBD1 or TRBD2 (5 bases each). Germline CDR1 and CDR2: LGHNA and YNFKEQ. CDR3 length: 16 residues. V lost 0 bases and J lost 5, with 16 bases in between. The DNA of the CDR3 is TGTGCCAGCAGCCAAGATAGTGGGGGTGGTGGGGAGACCCAGTACTTC. Residues: CASSQDSGGGGETQYF.

The chain couples TRBV5-1 to TRBJ1-2; 8 positions agree with TRBD1. With 0 bases clipped from V and 0 bases from J, the junction kept 7 bases outside the gene matches. CDR1 is SGHRS and CDR2 is YFSETQ in the germline V gene. This CDR3 has 17 amino acids. The CDR3 DNA reads TGCGCCAGCAGCTTGGGTGGGACAGGATCACCTAACTATGGCTACACCTTC. Translated, it gives CASSLGGTGSPNYGYTF.

The J gene is TRBJ2-2, the V gene TRBV5-1, with 10 bases identical to TRBD2. Germline CDR1 and CDR2: SGHRS and YFSETQ. This CDR3 has 16 amino acids. The V segment lost 3 bases and the J segment 4 bases; nucleotides outside the gene matches: 6. The CDR3 reads CASSSPGLATTGELFF. The CDR3 bases are TGCGCCAGCAGCTCTCCGGGACTAGCGACCACCGGGGAGCTGTTTTTT.

This chain connects TRBV7-8 to TRBJ2-1; TRBD2 aligns across 11 bases. CDR1 is SGHVS and CDR2 is FQNEAQ in the germline V gene. CDR3 size: 16 residues. The V gene end was trimmed by 5 bases and the J gene end by 9 bases; junction bases not matched to a gene: 12. CDR3 region: CASSREGTSGSTEQFF. In DNA, the CDR3 is TGTGCCAGCAGCCGAGAAGGGACTAGCGGAAGTACTGAGCAGTTCTTC. Supplemented by reference TRBV7-8 and TRBJ2-1, the full variable domain reads GAGVSQSPRYKVAKRGQDVALRCDPISGHVSLFWYQQALGQGPEFLTYFQNEAQLDKSGLPSDRFFAERPEGSVSTLKIQRTQQEDSAVYLCASSREGTSGSTEQFFGPGTRLTVL.

The chain carries TRBV2 and TRBJ2-7; D possibly corresponds to TRBD1 (5 bases). Germline assignment: CDR1 SNHLY and CDR2 FYNNEI. This CDR3 is 16 amino acids long. Trimming shortened V by 6 bases and J by 6 bases, and 24 bases separated the two germline ends. The CDR3 loop reads CASRRLLMGPRPEQYF. As DNA, the CDR3 is TGTGCCAGCAGGAGATTGCTTATGGGGCCTCGGCCCGAGCAGTACTTC.

The chain combines TRBV10-3 with TRBJ2-7; unclear D gene. Germline V gene lookup returns CDR1 ENHRY and CDR2 SYGVKD. This CDR3 region has 12 residues. The V end lost 6 bases, the J end lost 0 bases, and 6 bases lay between the germline ends. The CDR3 here is CAISASSYEQYF. The CDR3, as DNA: TGTGCCATCAGCGCCAGCTCCTACGAGCAGTACTTC.

The CDR3 DNA follows: TGTGCCAGCAGCCCCTCCGGGACAGGGGGCTATGGCTACACCTTC. This translates into CASSPSGTGGYGYTF. V gene TRBV11-2 combines with J gene TRBJ1-2, with TRBD1 identical over 11 bases. CDR3 length: 15 residues. V trimming: 5 bases; J trimming: 4 bases; junction bases outside the gene matches: 6. The V gene's germline CDR1 is SGHAT and CDR2 FQNNGV.

V gene TRBV5-1 combines with J gene TRBJ2-3; maybe TRBD2 (6 bases). The germline V gene has CDR1 SGHRS and CDR2 YFSETQ. Trimming cost V 3 bases and J 3 bases, with 11 bases left between them. This CDR3 has 14 amino acids. DNA for the CDR3: TGCGCCAGCAGCTCCGGGACTGATACAGATACGCAGTATTTT. Residues: CASSSGTDTDTQYF. Using reference TRBV5-1 and TRBJ2-3 for the parts outside the CDR3, the full variable domain is KAGVTQTPRYLIKTRGQQVTLSCSPISGHRSVSWYQQTPGQGLQFLFEYFSETQRNKGNFPGRFSGRQFSNSRSEMNVSTLELGDSALYLCASSSGTDTDTQYFGPGTRLTVL.

The V and J genes are TRBV5-4 and TRBJ2-3; TRBD2 aligns across 8 bases. J gave up 2 bases and V 0 bases, and 5 bases lay outside the gene matches. Per the germline V gene, CDR1 is SGHNT and CDR2 is YYREEE (reference sequence). This CDR3 spans 16 amino acids. The CDR3 nucleotides are TGTGCCAGCAGCTTGGCCTTACTAGCGGTCACAGATACGCAGTATTTT. This translates into CASSLALLAVTDTQYF.

This clone has a handful of counts. The chain joins TRBV7-9 to TRBJ1-5; possible D gene TRBD1, 6 bases. From germline, CDR1 is SEHNR and CDR2 FQNEAQ (reference sequence). This CDR3 spans 16 amino acids. The germline V and J ends were trimmed by 1 base and 6 bases, with 16 bases remaining between them. The CDR3: CASSLVGRQGSQPQHF. Written as DNA, the CDR3 is TGTGCCAGCAGCTTAGTAGGCCGTCAGGGGAGTCAGCCCCAGCATTTT.

The chain uses TRBV19 and TRBJ2-7; 10 bases fit TRBD1. Germline V gene lookup returns CDR1 LNHDA and CDR2 SQIVND (reference sequence). CDR3 length: 15 amino acids. V lost 5 bases and J lost 0; bases outside the gene matches: 4. This CDR3 is CASSSGQGSSYEQYF. CDR3 coding DNA: TGTGCCAGTAGTTCGGGACAGGGGAGCTCCTACGAGCAGTACTTC.

The V and J genes are TRBV3-1 (or the pseudogene TRBV3-2) and TRBJ2-3; possibly TRBD1 for D (7 bases). Germline-derived CDR1 and CDR2 are LGHDT and YNNKEL (reference sequence). The CDR3 consists of 17 residues. The germline V and J ends were trimmed by 0 bases and 1 base, with 14 bases remaining between them. The CDR3, as DNA: TGTGCCAGCAGCCAAGATGGACAGGCTAGCGGCACAGATACGCAGTATTTT. Amino acid sequence: CASSQDGQASGTDTQYF.

The CDR3 protein is CSVGLGTHTDTQYF. CDR3 bases: TGCAGCGTGGGGCTAGGGACCCACACAGATACGCAGTATTTT. V usage is TRBV29-1 and J usage is TRBJ2-3; D is perhaps TRBD1 or TRBD2 (5 bases each). This CDR3 region has 14 residues. Germline CDR1 and CDR2: SQVTM and ANQGSEA. The V gene lost 6 bases and the J gene lost 2 bases, with 15 bases spanning the gap.

This chain connects TRBV23-1 to TRBJ1-5; 8 nucleotides agree with TRBD1. TRBV23-1 is known as an ORF, though its function is uncertain. V shed 2 bases, J shed 2 bases, and the junction held 8 bases outside the gene matches. The CDR3 totals 17 residues. The CDR3 bases are TGCGCCAGCAGTCAAAAGAATGACAGGGGTCGCAATCAGCCCCAGCATTTT. Its protein is CASSQKNDRGRNQPQHF.

The chain links TRBV5-1 to TRBJ2-7, with D unclear. With 0 bases removed from V and 5 bases from J, the gap between germline ends came to 9 bases. Per germline, CDR1 SGHRS and CDR2 YFSETQ. The CDR3 sequence is 13 residues long. CDR3 in DNA: TGCGCCAGCAGCTTGGTTCGGTTTAACGAGCAGTACTTC. Its protein is CASSLVRFNEQYF.

This chain uses TRBV5-5 with TRBJ1-6; D perhaps matches TRBD1 (6 bases). There are 16 residues in the CDR3. The ends were cut back, 4 bases at V and 7 bases at J, with 18 bases in the middle. Germline CDR1 reads SGHKS; CDR2 reads YYEKEE (reference sequence). CDR3: CASSPLRDIRNSPLHF. The CDR3 nucleotides are TGTGCCAGCAGCCCCCTAAGGGACATCCGAAATTCACCCCTCCACTTT.

V and J are TRBV19 and TRBJ2-5; D gene unclear. The V and J ends lost 3 bases and 4 bases respectively, with 15 bases between them. In germline, CDR1 is LNHDA, CDR2 SQIVND (reference sequence). The CDR3 totals 15 residues. The CDR3 coding sequence is TGTGCCAGTAGTATGAGTCTGGGGATGGGAGAGACCCAGTACTTC. This encodes CASSMSLGMGETQYF.

V and J are TRBV5-3 and TRBJ1-3; D possibly corresponds to TRBD1 (5 bases). TRBV5-3 is marked as an open reading frame, function uncertain. This CDR3 region has 17 residues. V was shortened by 4 bases and J by 8 bases, with 25 bases between the two germline ends. CDR3 residues: CARSTEKVTDNEHTIYF. The DNA of the CDR3 is TGTGCCAGAAGCACGGAGAAGGTGACGGACAACGAGCACACCATATATTTT.

The chain is built from TRBV18 and TRBJ1-2, with TRBD1 as a possible D gene (5 bases). The CDR3 extends over 13 amino acids. Between the trimmed V and J ends, which lost 4 bases and 5 bases, there was a span of 11 bases. Germline loops: CDR1 KGHSH, CDR2 LQKENI. CDR3 nucleotide sequence: TGTGCCAGCTCACAAGACAGCCGGTATGGCTACACCTTC. It yields the protein CASSQDSRYGYTF.

There are many counts of this clone. This chain joins TRBV7-9 and TRBJ1-6; D is ambiguous. The V end was cut by 1 base, the J end by 4 bases, with 8 bases between. Germline lookup yields CDR1 SEHNR and CDR2 FQNEAQ (reference sequence). The CDR3 totals 15 residues. This chain's CDR3 is CASSLGGEYNSPLHF. In DNA form, the CDR3 reads TGTGCCAGCAGCTTAGGTGGGGAATATAATTCACCCCTCCACTTT.

The gene calls are TRBV2 and TRBJ1-6; tentative D call: TRBD1 (5 bases). The V gene lost 4 bases and the J gene lost 6 bases, with 10 bases spanning the gap. From germline, CDR1 is SNHLY and CDR2 FYNNEI. This CDR3 has 14 amino acids. In DNA, the CDR3 is TGTGCCAGCAGTGTCTCAAGGGGTAATTCACCCCTCCACTTT. Its protein product is CASSVSRGNSPLHF.